These T cell receptor beta chains were read from a single sample in a study of technical replicates of blood from a few donors. Data came from immunoSEQ multiplex PCR; TCRdb stores just in-frame clones and leaves some out. The sample has tens of thousands of clones; over 85% are singletons. Sequencing used T cells isolated from PBMCs. These TCRs come from a human donor in good health. Both conserved end residues are part of each CDR3. The D gene is left open where the match is weak. Size is omitted from some rows. Given values are once, few, many or a class for expanded clones.

D | J | size | V | DNA | CDR3
NA | TRBJ2-1 | NA | TRBV28 | TGTGCCAGCAGTTTTGATTTGGCTAGCGAGGGTGAGCAGTTCTTC | CASSFDLASEGEQFF
TRBD1 | TRBJ1-2 | NA | TRBV2 | TGTGCCAGCAGCCCGACAGGGGTCGATACAGACTATGGCTACACCTTC | CASSPTGVDTDYGYTF
NA | TRBJ1-3 | NA | TRBV9 | TGTGCCAGCAGCGACAGGGTTTACGGAAACACCATATATTTT | CASSDRVYGNTIYF
NA | TRBJ2-7 | NA | TRBV7-6 | TGTGCCAGCAGCTTAATGTCGGGAACGGAGTCCTACGAGCAGTACTTC | CASSLMSGTESYEQYF
NA | TRBJ1-5 | NA | TRBV19 | TGTGCCAGTAGTATAGAGGGCCGGAGGAATCAGCCCCAGCATTTT | CASSIEGRRNQPQHF
NA | TRBJ2-7 | once | TRBV4-1 | TGCGCCAGCAGCCATGGGCTCGGGCAGGGCGCCCACGAGCAGTACTTC | CASSHGLGQGAHEQYF
NA | TRBJ1-2 | NA | TRBV19 | TGTGCCAGTAGTATAGGGGGACAAGGCTACACCTTC | CASSIGGQGYTF
NA | TRBJ1-1 | NA | TRBV2 | TGTGCCAGCAGGCCAACAGGGAGTGGGAGTACTGAAGCTTTCTTT | CASRPTGSGSTEAFF
NA | TRBJ1-1 | NA | TRBV23-1 | TGCGCCAGCAGTGTAACGGCCGGACTTCAGGGGTGTCGGTGGAACACTGAAGCTTTCTTT | CASSVTAGLQGCRWNTEAFF
NA | TRBJ2-1 | NA | TRBV19 | TGTGCCAGTAGTATTTCAGGGACACCGCTTTACAATGAGCAGTTCTTC | CASSISGTPLYNEQFF
TRBD1 | TRBJ1-2 | NA | TRBV6-1 | TGTGCCAGCACCGGGACAGGGGGCACTCTCTTTGGCTACACCTTC | CASTGTGGTLFGYTF
TRBD2 | TRBJ2-3 | NA | TRBV9 | TGTGCCAGCAGCTCCCGGACTAGCGGGAGGACAGATACGCAGTATTTT | CASSSRTSGRTDTQYF
TRBD1 | TRBJ1-2 | NA | TRBV2 | TGTGCCAGAGACAAAACGGTGGGACAGGGAGGATATGGCTACACCTTC | CARDKTVGQGGYGYTF
NA | TRBJ1-2 | NA | TRBV11-2 | TGTGCCAGCAGCTTAGAGGCAGGGGACTATGGCTACACCTTC | CASSLEAGDYGYTF
TRBD2 | TRBJ2-3 | NA | TRBV11-2 | TGTGCCAGCAGCTTAGATGGTCTAGCGGAGTTCGGAACAGATACGCAGTATTTT | CASSLDGLAEFGTDTQYF
NA | TRBJ1-4 | NA | TRBV7-9 | TGTGCCACCACAGGGTTAACTAATGAAAAACTGTTTTTT | CATTGLTNEKLFF
NA | TRBJ2-7 | NA | TRBV9 | TGTGCCAGCAGCGTAGGAGATTCCTACGAGCAGTACTTC | CASSVGDSYEQYF
NA | TRBJ2-3 | NA | TRBV29-1 | TGCAGCGTTTCACAGGGAAGGGAAGATACGCAGTATTTT | CSVSQGREDTQYF
NA | TRBJ1-1 | NA | TRBV7-9 | TGTGCCAGCAGCTTAGCAAGTCCCGGGACTTCGGCTTTCTTT | CASSLASPGTSAFF
TRBD1 | TRBJ1-3 | NA | TRBV5-1 | TGCGCCAGCAGCGCCGGACAGGGATCGTTCTCTGGAAACACCATATATTTT | CASSAGQGSFSGNTIYF
NA | TRBJ2-2 | NA | TRBV7-9 | TGTGCCAGCAGCCCCCAGGGGCACGGGGAGCTGTTTTTT | CASSPQGHGELFF
NA | TRBJ2-3 | NA | TRBV28 | TGTGCCAGCAGTTATCTTGCGACTAGCACAGATACGCAGTATTTT | CASSYLATSTDTQYF
TRBD1 | TRBJ1-2 | NA | TRBV5-1 | TGCGCCAGCAGCTCGCCGGGACAGGGAGCCTATAACTATGGCTACACCTTC | CASSSPGQGAYNYGYTF
NA | TRBJ2-7 | NA | TRBV5-1 | TGCGCCAGCAGCTTGGGTCCTAGCCGAACCTACGAGCAGTACTTC | CASSLGPSRTYEQYF
NA | TRBJ2-7 | NA | TRBV4-1 | TGCGCCAGCAGCCACCAGGAGGACCACGAGCAGTACTTC | CASSHQEDHEQYF
NA | TRBJ1-5 | NA | TRBV4-1 | TGCGCCAGCAGCCAAGATACGGCAGGGAGGAATCAGCCCCAGCATTTT | CASSQDTAGRNQPQHF
TRBD2 | TRBJ2-7 | once | TRBV2 | TGTGCCAGCAGTGTAGGGGAGCCCAGGACTAGGCAGTACTTC | CASSVGEPRTRQYF
NA | TRBJ1-5 | NA | TRBV25-1 | TGTGCCAGCAGATCCGCAGGATCCTCGCCCCAGCATTTT | CASRSAGSSPQHF
TRBD1 | TRBJ2-7 | NA | TRBV28 | TGTGCCAGCAGTACTACAGGGGGCAACTACGAGCAGTACTTC | CASSTTGGNYEQYF
NA | TRBJ1-1 | NA | TRBV19 | TGTGCCAGTAGGGTCCGGGGGAGTGACACTGAAGCTTTCTTT | CASRVRGSDTEAFF
TRBD1 | TRBJ2-2 | NA | TRBV2 | TGTGCCAGCACCCGAGACAGGGCGAACACCGGGGAGCTGTTTTTT | CASTRDRANTGELFF
NA | TRBJ1-5 | NA | TRBV14 | TGTGCCAGCAGCCACAGGGATGGTCAGCCCCAGCATTTT | CASSHRDGQPQHF
NA | TRBJ2-3 | once | TRBV10-2 | TGCGCCAGCAGTGAGATTATGCGGGATACGCAGTATTTT | CASSEIMRDTQYF
NA | TRBJ1-4 | NA | TRBV7-9 | TGTGCCAGCAGCTTCTCAGGGCGCGACGATGAAAAACTGTTTTTT | CASSFSGRDDEKLFF
NA | TRBJ2-1 | NA | TRBV10-3 | TGTGCCATCAGTGAGTCGGGGGGGCTGAATGAGCAGTTCTTC | CAISESGGLNEQFF
NA | TRBJ1-2 | NA | TRBV30 | TGTGCCTGGAGCCGCAGGTTGGGGCATGGCTACACCTTC | CAWSRRLGHGYTF
TRBD2 | TRBJ2-1 | NA | TRBV6-6 | TGTGCCGTAAGGACGGGAGGGGCTAATGAGCAGTTCTTC | CAVRTGGANEQFF
TRBD2 | TRBJ2-7 | NA | TRBV15 | TGTGCCACCAGCAGGGGGACTAGCGGGAGCTACGAGCAGTACTTC | CATSRGTSGSYEQYF